This T cell receptor beta chain was captured in a study of blood T cells in healthy people across ages (dated by TCRdb to about 2015). Regarding the study in general: In model experiments, roughly one uniquely barcoded TCR beta cDNA molecule per two T cells was captured by template switching. The study measured age-related changes in TCR beta repertoire diversity using deep sequencing normalized with unique cDNA molecular identifiers. Four age groups were formed from the donors: young (average approximately 15 years), middle-aged (approximately 40), aged (around 68) and long-lived (around 82). To avoid experimental bias, donors of different ages were distributed randomly across sequencing lanes. Using the same blood draw, the study looked at two additional independent replicas of 1 million unique cDNA reads for two donors, one aged 18 to 29 and the other aged 80 or older.

The full study reports these points: The CMV infection status of donors was not known, potentially confounding age-related changes in expanded clonotypes. Compared with the aged group, more naive CD4+ T cells, fewer expanded clones and increased TCR diversity were shown by the long-lived group, suggesting age selection. Estimates of total diversity from one million sequenced T cells were regarded as lower bounds and underestimates. Conclusive comparison of naive and antigen-experienced compartments was prevented by the profiling of bulk unsorted PBMCs. As age increased, observed TCR beta diversity per million T cells dropped in a roughly linear way, and a significant reduction was already evident by age 40. The percentage of naive T cells measured by flow cytometry correlated strongly with observed TCR beta diversity.

From a lookup of the germline V gene, CDR1 and CDR2 are MGHRA and YSYEKL. There are 14 amino acids in the CDR3, from cysteine to phenylalanine inclusive. Just the 42-base CDR3 DNA is kept, in frame starting at base 1. V has 2 bases trimmed and J has 8 bases trimmed; junction bases matching no gene number 6. Comments on this clonotype: Its recognized antigen is unknown. Within one base of it there is no much larger clone, and no base qualities were kept.

The method behind the library was 5' RACE. A second PCR of about 6 to 12 cycles was run with a J-beta primer mix and a sample-barcoded 5' primer. A template-switch 5' adaptor carrying 12 random nucleotides introduced a unique molecular identifier onto each TCR beta cDNA molecule. Each sample yielded at least 2.5 million CDR3-containing paired-end reads. All of the RNA was converted into first-strand cDNA using the Mint cDNA synthesis kit, with a TRBC-specific oligonucleotide serving as the primer. Following uracil-DNA glycosylase treatment, a first 18-cycle PCR with universal primers M1SS and BC2_uni_R was performed on all cDNA. The study's processing was this. For normalization, 1 million high-quality reads, each with a distinct molecular identifier, were randomly selected from each sample. Instead of being binned into consensus sequences, reads that shared molecular identifiers were thrown out. MiTCR, with a Q25 quality threshold and the strictest error-elimination algorithm, was used for CDR3 identification, clonotype clustering and error correction. Lower-bound total TCR beta diversity was estimated with a nonparametric unseen species model using Euler transformation. Starting from the raw public reads, TCRdb applied fastp trimming at Q25, assembled clones with MiXCR and retained in-frame beta chains. Identical CDR3 proteins give one entry, which carries the most common genes and DNA. The V and J calls shown here were made by TCRdb, not taken from the authors' results. The sample has fewer than 2 million distinct CDR3 sequences on record, 35% to 50% of them singletons. The ten largest clones represent about 23% of the sample.

Donors were 35 to 40 systemically healthy Caucasian individuals from Russia aged roughly 6 to 100 years. Each donor gave ten milliliters of peripheral blood, collected into EDTA-treated Vacutainer tubes. Ficoll-Paque density-gradient centrifugation was used to isolate PBMCs, with at least 6.5 million per sample. Total RNA was extracted from PBMCs with Trizol reagent, with at least 5 micrograms obtained per sample. The percentages of naive CD45RAhigh/CD27high T cells were determined by flow cytometry on a PBMC aliquot from every donor. The sequenced sample was blood. The sequence was obtained from a human donor in good health. The rearranged chain carries TRBV4-1 and TRBJ2-1; 7 nucleotides in the junction match TRBD1. The DNA is as follows: TGCGCCAGCAGCCAAAAGACAGGGTGGGATGAGCAGTTCTTC. It specifies CASSQKTGWDEQFF.